The rows below give T cell receptor beta chains drawn from one sample of a study of post-analysis software for immune sequencing data. From the PCR reads, TCRdb called clonotypes with MiXCR, one entry per CDR3 protein. The table includes fewer than 700,000 distinct CDR3 sequences, around 40% detected once. Material: blood. The receptors originated from a girl aged 10-17 years with multiple sclerosis. The CDR3 runs from the conserved cysteine through the conserved F or W. A D gene is named only where the DNA matches it firmly. Some rows have no size entry. The others give once, few or many, or a class for an expanded clone.

14	TRBV6-4	TRBJ2-6	medium-sized	NA	CASSDNSGANVLTF	TGTGCCAGCAGTGACAACTCTGGGGCCAACGTCCTGACTTTC
15	TRBV9	TRBJ2-5	NA	NA	CASSVDAGNQETQYF	TGTGCCAGCAGCGTAGACGCGGGGAATCAAGAGACCCAGTACTTC
14	TRBV6-5	TRBJ1-2	few	NA	CASSYSGGSYGYTF	TGTGCCAGCAGTTACTCAGGAGGGTCCTATGGCTACACCTTC
18	TRBV4-1	TRBJ2-7	few	NA	CASSPQLASGGQGYEQYF	TGCGCCAGCAGCCCCCAGCTGGCTTCAGGGGGGCAAGGGTACGAGCAGTACTTC
14	TRBV6-5	TRBJ1-2	NA	TRBD1	CASSSGTGLQGYTF	TGTGCCAGCAGTTCCGGGACAGGGCTACAGGGCTACACCTTC
15	TRBV7-3	TRBJ2-1	NA	NA	CASSLIGGADNEQFF	TGTGCCAGCAGCTTAATCGGGGGCGCGGACAATGAGCAGTTCTTC
14	TRBV20-1	TRBJ2-3	NA	NA	CSARDDRGGDTQYF	TGCAGTGCTAGAGACGACAGGGGAGGGGATACGCAGTATTTT
18	TRBV15	TRBJ1-1	NA	NA	CATSRALQAARPNTEAFF	TGTGCCACCAGCAGAGCCCTCCAGGCAGCCCGCCCGAACACTGAAGCTTTCTTT
16	TRBV27	TRBJ2-5	NA	TRBD2	CASRTWTSGRINEQYF	TGTGCCAGCAGAACATGGACTAGCGGGAGAATAAATGAGCAGTACTTC
14	TRBV3-1	TRBJ1-1	NA	NA	CASNTDSRGTEAFF	TGTGCCAGCAATACGGACAGCCGGGGAACTGAAGCTTTCTTT
15	TRBV12-3/TRBV12-4	TRBJ1-5	NA	TRBD1	CASSLGQGWGQPQHF	TGTGCCAGCAGTTTAGGACAGGGATGGGGACAGCCCCAGCATTTT
14	TRBV2	TRBJ2-7	NA	TRBD2	CASSRGRESYEQYF	TGTGCCAGCAGTAGAGGGAGGGAGAGCTACGAGCAGTACTTC
12	TRBV7-9	TRBJ2-7	NA	NA	CASSSVSYELYF	TGTGCCAGCAGCTCGGTCTCCTACGAGCTGTACTTC
10	TRBV6-6	TRBJ2-7	few	NA	CASGVREQYF	TGTGCCAGCGGGGTCCGGGAGCAGTACTTC